These 29 T cell receptor beta chains were all obtained from the same sample, sequenced in a study of early T cells in non-severe SARS-CoV-2 infection (dated by TCRdb to the early 2020s). Receptor libraries were prepared by 5' RACE. Sequencing took place on a NextSeq 500. TCRdb itself trimmed the public reads at Q25 with fastp, ran MiXCR and retained productive beta chains. Records with the same CDR3 protein are collapsed into one entry carrying the most frequent genes and DNA. The sample records about 100,000 distinct CDR3 sequences, about 13% of which are singletons. 2% to 2.5% of the sample belongs to the ten largest clones. The sequenced sample was whole blood. These receptors all come from an adult who was a healthcare worker with PCR-confirmed SARS-CoV-2 infection or an uninfected control (not recorded which).

This clonotype was counted ten times or more. The chain combines TRBV29-1 with TRBJ2-4; 8 positions agree with TRBD1. Germline values: CDR1 SQVTM, CDR2 ANQGSEA. This CDR3 spans 12 amino acids. Germline trimming cut 7 bases from V and 4 bases from J; bases unmatched to any gene: 3. The CDR3 bases are TGCAGCGCTTGGGACAGGAAAAACATTCAGTACTTC. It codes for CSAWDRKNIQYF.

This clonotype has just a few counts. The CDR3 spells CSARTGVPSSYNEQFF. CDR3 DNA sequence: TGCAGTGCTAGGACAGGGGTCCCATCTTCCTACAATGAGCAGTTCTTC. V and J are TRBV20-1 and TRBJ2-1, with TRBD1 matching over 8 bases. V gave up 3 bases and J gave up 1 base; unmatched junction bases: 8. The CDR3 extends over 16 amino acids. Germline V lookup: CDR1 DFQATT, CDR2 SNEGSKA (reference sequence).

The chain has TRBV20-1 and TRBJ1-2, with TRBD1 matching 8 bases. Germline CDR1 DFQATT, CDR2 SNEGSKA (reference sequence). The CDR3 has 13 amino acids. V was clipped by 6 bases and J by 5 bases; unmatched bases: 8. The CDR3 here is CSATSDRVYGYTF. CDR3 coding DNA: TGCAGTGCAACCTCGGACAGGGTTTATGGCTACACCTTC.

In its sample, this clonotype was seen a few times. V is TRBV28 and J is TRBJ2-7, with 9 bases lining up with TRBD1. J lost 3 bases, V lost 8 bases, and 5 bases had no gene match. The CDR3 contains 13 residues. Germline lookup yields CDR1 MDHEN and CDR2 SYDVKM. DNA for the CDR3: TGTGCCAGCGCCCGACAGGGGGACTACGAGCAGTACTTC. It is translated as CASARQGDYEQYF.

This clonotype was seen ten or more times. The chain carries TRBV3-1 and TRBJ2-1, with a tentative D call TRBD1 (5 bases). The germline V gene has CDR1 LGHDT and CDR2 YNNKEL (reference sequence). Trimming removed 0 bases from V and 1 base from J, with 13 bases in between. The CDR3 contains 17 residues. CDR3 nucleotides: TGTGCCAGCAGCCAAGATGGGGCTAGTAGGTCCTACAATGAGCAGTTCTTC. Translated, it gives CASSQDGASRSYNEQFF.

This chain links TRBV2 with TRBJ1-2; maybe TRBD1 (5 bases). Looked up from germline, CDR1 is SNHLY and CDR2 is FYNNEI. V was shortened by 7 bases and J by 4 bases, with 16 bases between the two germline ends. The CDR3 consists of 14 residues. Here the CDR3 reads CASTDPGRSYGYTF. In DNA, the CDR3 is TGTGCCAGCACGGACCCGGGACGGAGCTATGGCTACACCTTC.

J is TRBJ2-7 and V is TRBV20-1; possible D gene TRBD2, 5 bases. V lost 0 bases, J lost 2 bases, and 8 bases lay in between. The CDR3 extends over 13 amino acids. The germline V gene encodes CDR1 DFQATT and CDR2 SNEGSKA (reference sequence). The chain's CDR3 is CSAREMTTYEQYF. The DNA for the CDR3 is TGCAGTGCTAGAGAGATGACTACCTACGAGCAGTACTTC.

This rearrangement joins TRBV5-1 to TRBJ2-5; 7 bases are a match to TRBD1. This CDR3 contains 14 residues. The V and J ends lost 2 bases and 6 bases, in that order; junction bases with no gene match: 7. Germline V gene lookup returns CDR1 SGHRS and CDR2 YFSETQ. CDR3 DNA: TGCGCCAGCAGCTTCGACAGGGTCGGGAAGACCCAGTACTTC. It specifies CASSFDRVGKTQYF.

The V call is TRBV5-1, the J call TRBJ1-2, with D maybe TRBD1 (5 bases). Per the germline V gene, CDR1 is SGHRS and CDR2 is YFSETQ. With 3 bases removed from V and 4 bases from J, the gap between germline ends came to 13 bases. The CDR3 runs 14 residues. CDR3 amino acids: CASSSPLTVYGYTF. As DNA, the CDR3 is TGCGCCAGCAGCTCCCCCCTGACAGTCTATGGCTACACCTTC. Full variable domain (missing parts from reference TRBV5-1 and TRBJ1-2): KAGVTQTPRYLIKTRGQQVTLSCSPISGHRSVSWYQQTPGQGLQFLFEYFSETQRNKGNFPGRFSGRQFSNSRSEMNVSTLELGDSALYLCASSSPLTVYGYTFGSGTRLTVV.

This clonotype was recorded a few times. CDR3 in DNA: TGCAGCGGGAAACAGGGTTTGAACACTGAAGCTTTCTTT. The encoded protein is CSGKQGLNTEAFF. The rearrangement joins TRBV29-1 to TRBJ1-1, with TRBD1 as a possible D gene (6 bases). Per germline, CDR1 SQVTM and CDR2 ANQGSEA. The CDR3 totals 13 residues. V lost 7 bases and J lost 0, with 12 bases in between. Full variable domain (rest looked up from reference TRBV29-1 and TRBJ1-1): SAVISQKPSRDICQRGTSLTIQCQVDSQVTMMFWYRQQPGQSLTLIATANQGSEATYESGFVIDKFPISRPNLTFSTLTVSNMSPEDSSIYLCSGKQGLNTEAFFGQGTRLTVV.

This clonotype was seen many times. This chain joins TRBV3-1 and TRBJ2-5; D might be TRBD2 (5 bases). Trimming removed 0 bases from V and 0 bases from J, with 17 bases in between. From germline, CDR1 is LGHDT and CDR2 YNNKEL (reference sequence). The CDR3 loop spans 18 amino acids. The CDR3 bases are TGTGCCAGCAGCCAAGATCATTGGGGAGAGAGCTACCAAGAGACCCAGTACTTC. This gives the protein CASSQDHWGESYQETQYF.

J is TRBJ1-5 and V is TRBV6-1; D is ambiguous. The CDR3 is 15 residues long. From germline, CDR1 is MNHNS and CDR2 SASEGT. Trimming stripped 11 bases from V and 3 bases from J, with 20 bases between. CDR3 amino acids: CASDVFEIINQPQHF. CDR3 DNA: TGTGCCTCAGACGTATTTGAGATAATCAATCAGCCCCAGCATTTT.

This clonotype was recorded a few times. The rearrangement joins TRBV7-9 to TRBJ2-7, with 8 bases lining up with TRBD1. This CDR3 comprises 16 residues. V gave up 3 bases and J gave up 0 bases; unmatched junction bases: 7. Germline V gene data show CDR1 as SEHNR and CDR2 as FQNEAQ (reference sequence). DNA of the CDR3: TGTGCCAGCAGCTTCCACCGGGACAGGAACTCCTACGAGCAGTACTTC. Translation gives CASSFHRDRNSYEQYF.

The table lists this clonotype with many counts. The genes are TRBV29-1 and TRBJ2-1; TRBD1 aligns across 8 bases. V trimming: 6 bases; J trimming: 7 bases; junction bases outside the gene matches: 11. This CDR3 spans 14 amino acids. The germline gives CDR1 SQVTM, CDR2 ANQGSEA. The CDR3 reads CSVYTGGTKNEQFF. DNA of the CDR3: TGCAGCGTCTATACAGGGGGGACGAAAAATGAGCAGTTCTTC.

Written as DNA, the CDR3 is TGTGCCAGCCGGACAGGGGAAAGCTGGGAAGCTTTCTTT. Translated, it gives CASRTGESWEAFF. The rearrangement uses TRBV28 and TRBJ1-1, with 9 bases lining up with TRBD1. CDR3 length equals 13 residues. With 8 bases clipped from V and 8 bases from J, the junction kept 9 bases outside the gene matches. The germline V gene encodes CDR1 MDHEN and CDR2 SYDVKM. The full variable domain, its missing parts supplied by reference TRBV28 and TRBJ1-1, is DVKVTQSSRYLVKRTGEKVFLECVQDMDHENMFWYRQDPGLGLRLIYFSYDVKMKEKGDIPEGYSVSREKKERFSLILESASTNQTSMYLCASRTGESWEAFFGQGTRLTVV.

This clonotype was observed a handful of times. The rearrangement links TRBV28 to TRBJ2-1; no reliable D call. Germline V CDR1 and CDR2: MDHEN, SYDVKM. The length of the CDR3 is 12 residues. With 5 bases removed from V and 12 bases from J, the gap between germline ends came to 14 bases. This CDR3 is CASSADLLGQFF. CDR3 in DNA: TGTGCCAGCAGTGCTGACCTTTTGGGGCAGTTCTTC.

This clonotype has ten or more counts. The chain is built from TRBV3-1 and TRBJ2-2, with D possibly matching TRBD2 (5 bases). Germline assignment: CDR1 LGHDT and CDR2 YNNKEL (reference sequence). The CDR3 extends over 14 amino acids. V lost 0 bases, J lost 5 bases, and 7 bases lay in between. CDR3 loop: CASSQEGVTGELFF. CDR3 coding DNA: TGTGCCAGCAGCCAAGAGGGAGTTACCGGGGAGCTGTTTTTT.

The chain is built from TRBV29-1 and TRBJ1-2; possibly TRBD1 for D (6 bases). Germline V gene lookup returns CDR1 SQVTM and CDR2 ANQGSEA. V dropped 4 bases and J dropped 6 bases, with 15 bases sitting between them. CDR3 length: 13 amino acids. As DNA, the CDR3 is TGCAGCGTTGTGGGGCAGGGGTTTGATGGCTACACCTTC. As protein: CSVVGQGFDGYTF.

In this sample, this clonotype turned up many times. Here the CDR3 DNA reads TGCGCCAGCAGCTTGATTAGCGGGGAGCTGTTTTTT. This encodes CASSLISGELFF. The chain links TRBV5-1 to TRBJ2-2; D call uncertain. The length of the CDR3 is 12 residues. Trimming shortened V by 1 base and J by 7 bases, and 5 bases separated the two germline ends. Germline values: CDR1 SGHRS, CDR2 YFSETQ.

This clonotype has at least ten counts. The chain couples TRBV7-9 to TRBJ2-4; 10 bases fit TRBD1. Trimming cost V 5 bases and J 4 bases; bases outside gene matches: 2. The germline V gene encodes CDR1 SEHNR and CDR2 FQNEAQ (reference sequence). This CDR3 has 14 residues. CDR3: CASSLGQGKNIQYF. In nucleotides, the CDR3 is TGTGCCAGCAGCCTGGGACAGGGGAAAAACATTCAGTACTTC.

This clonotype was detected only a few times. The chain carries TRBV27 and TRBJ2-3, with D unclear. CDR1 MNHEY and CDR2 SMNVEV come from the germline V gene (reference sequence). The CDR3 consists of 12 residues. Deletions cut 5 bases from V and 6 bases from J, with 9 bases between. The CDR3 DNA reads TGTGCCAGCAGTCCAAGGACGGATACGCAGTATTTT. Translated, it gives CASSPRTDTQYF.

This clonotype was observed a handful of times. CDR3 protein: CASREDRLGGNTIYF. The CDR3 region has the DNA TGTGCCAGCAGAGAAGACAGGCTTGGGGGAAACACCATATATTTT. The gene calls are TRBV12-3 or TRBV12-4 and TRBJ1-3; D might be TRBD1 (6 bases). The V and J ends lost 6 bases and 4 bases respectively, with 16 bases between them. The CDR3 loop spans 15 amino acids.

This sequence joins TRBV10-2 and TRBJ1-6, with D possibly being TRBD1 (5 bases). The germline V gene has CDR1 WSHSY and CDR2 SAAADI. Trimming removed 6 bases at V and 7 bases at J, with 10 bases between. The CDR3 covers 13 residues. DNA for the CDR3: TGCGCCAGCAGCGGGACGGCGAATTCACCCCTCCACTTT. It codes for CASSGTANSPLHF.

There are a few counts of this clonotype. The rearrangement joins TRBV6-2 or TRBV6-3 to TRBJ2-1, with 9 bases lining up with TRBD2. The CDR3 extends over 15 amino acids. Germline assignment: CDR1 MNHEY and CDR2 SVGEGT. Trimming took 2 bases from V and 8 from J; bases not matched to a gene: 7. This chain's CDR3 is CASSYETSGVDEQFF. CDR3 bases: TGTGCCAGCAGTTACGAGACTAGCGGTGTCGATGAGCAGTTCTTC.

The chain links TRBV18 to TRBJ2-3; 7 bases fit TRBD1. Unmatched junction bases numbered 12, after V lost 3 bases and J lost 6 bases. Germline V lookup: CDR1 KGHSH, CDR2 LQKENI. CDR3 length equals 16 residues. The CDR3 spells CASSPRIGTAVDTQYF. The CDR3 DNA sequence: TGTGCCAGCTCACCGAGAATCGGGACAGCTGTGGATACGCAGTATTTT.

This clonotype was recorded many times. The J gene is TRBJ1-2, the V gene TRBV12-3 or TRBV12-4; D is ambiguous. CDR3 length: 13 residues. V shed 4 bases and J shed 12 bases, with 18 bases lying between them. The CDR3 DNA reads TGTGCCAGCAGTTACAACCTGAGAGTCCCCCACACCTTC. Translating gives CASSYNLRVPHTF.

The rearrangement joins TRBV3-1 to TRBJ2-2; TRBD2 matches 9 bases. V shed 0 bases and J 6 bases; nucleotides not matched to a gene: 5. The CDR3 covers 16 residues. CDR1 is LGHDT and CDR2 is YNNKEL in the germline V gene (reference sequence). The CDR3 DNA reads TGTGCCAGCAGCCAAGATTTGGGACTAGCATCCGGGGAGCTGTTTTTT. It translates to CASSQDLGLASGELFF.

The table lists this clonotype with a few counts. An end of the junction differs from the germline gene, which may be a read error. DNA for the CDR3: TGTGCCAGCAGCTTATTTGCTAGCGGGGGGGCCGGCTCCCACGAGCAGTACTTC. As protein: CASSLFASGGAGSHEQYF. The chain joins TRBV13 to TRBJ2-7; 12 bases match TRBD2. From germline, CDR1 is PRHDT and CDR2 FYEKMQ (reference sequence). This CDR3 contains 18 residues.

Notes on this clonotype: A much larger clonotype is one base distant, so this may be a read error. The rearrangement joins TRBV7-6 to TRBJ2-3; D remains unclear. The CDR3 covers 12 residues. Germline CDR1 is SGHVS and CDR2 is FNYEAQ. In DNA, the CDR3 is TGTGCCAGCAGCACCCTGGGGAATACGCAGAATTTT. Translation: CASSTLGNTQNF.